This TCR beta chain was retrieved from a study of post-analysis software for immune sequencing data. Study-level background: Multiple sclerosis in the patients followed relapsing-remitting, secondary progressive and progressive-relapsing courses. Overall study findings and caveats: Controls significantly exceeded multiple sclerosis patients in normalized Chao1 diversity. F measure clustering grouped samples strongly by preparation batch.

The TCR beta cDNA libraries contained unique molecular identifiers. TCRdb reprocessed the PCR reads via MiXCR and lists one record per CDR3 protein. The table has fewer than 850,000 distinct CDR3 sequences, just under 30% seen once. Comments on this clonotype: What it recognizes is unknown.

The receptor was isolated from a girl aged 10-17 years with multiple sclerosis. What was sequenced was blood.

Written as DNA, the CDR3 is TGTGCCAGCAGTTCGACAGGGGGCTCATACGAGCAGTTCTTC. Amino acid sequence: CASSSTGGSYEQFF. The gene calls are TRBV6-5 and TRBJ2-1; 10 nucleotides match TRBD1. This CDR3 spans 14 amino acids. Germline trimming cut 4 bases from V and 10 bases from J; bases unmatched to any gene: 7. The germline V gene has CDR1 MNHEY and CDR2 SVGAGI.